This entry is about one T cell receptor beta chain. A second PCR of about 6 to 11 cycles used a sample-barcoded 5' primer and a J-beta primer mix. Using its own MiXCR run on the 5' RACE reads, TCRdb lists one record per CDR3 protein. The data hold hundreds of thousands of distinct CDR3 sequences, with roughly three fifths observed a single time. The data were taken from a study of blood T cells in healthy people across ages. The CDR3 totals 15 residues. Germline V gives CDR1 SGHAT, CDR2 FQNNGV. The sequence derives from a man between 60 and 70 years old in good health. This sequence joins TRBV11-2 and TRBJ2-7; D is perhaps TRBD2 (6 bases). TRBJ2-5 explains the end of the DNA better; the J call may be wrong. The sample taken for sequencing was blood. CDR3 in amino acids: CASSLGGAWEETQYF. CDR3 bases: TGTGCCAGCAGCTTAGGCGGGGCGTGGGAAGAGACCCAGTACTTC.